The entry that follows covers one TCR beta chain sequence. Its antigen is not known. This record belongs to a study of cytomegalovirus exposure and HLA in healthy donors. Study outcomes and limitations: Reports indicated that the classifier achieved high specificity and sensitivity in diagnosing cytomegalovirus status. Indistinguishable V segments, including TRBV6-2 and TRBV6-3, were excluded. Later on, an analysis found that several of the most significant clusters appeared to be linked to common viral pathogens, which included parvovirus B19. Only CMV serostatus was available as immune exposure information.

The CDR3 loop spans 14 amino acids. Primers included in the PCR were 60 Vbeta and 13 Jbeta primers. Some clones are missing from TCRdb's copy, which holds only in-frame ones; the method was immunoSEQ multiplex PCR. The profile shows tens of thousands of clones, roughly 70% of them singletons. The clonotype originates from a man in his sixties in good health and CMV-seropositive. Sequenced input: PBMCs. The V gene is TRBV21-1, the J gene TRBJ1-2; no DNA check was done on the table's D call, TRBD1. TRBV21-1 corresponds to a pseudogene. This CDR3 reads CARWFFKGKVGYTF. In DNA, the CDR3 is TGTGCCAGATGGTTCTTTAAGGGGAAGGTAGGCTACACCTTC.